The T cell receptor beta chain described here comes from a study of CD8 T cells in Susac syndrome. Study in general: Treatment at blood withdrawal was none, corticosteroids, or intravenous immunoglobulin alone in Susac syndrome patients. Overall study findings and caveats: The authors acknowledged that the study's TCR sequencing and HLA analysis involved relatively few individuals.

The CDR3 has 13 residues. Germline CDR1 and CDR2: MNHNS and SASEGT. Trimming took 0 bases from V and 4 from J, leaving 6 bases between them. Note on this clonotype: Antigen unknown.

cDNA came from roughly 0.5 to 1 ug RNA primed by random hexamers. In TCRdb, the immunoSEQ multiplex PCR reads were re-called with MiXCR into one record per CDR3 protein. This sample has about 120,000 distinct CDR3 sequences, with around 94% found just once. While CD8+ and CD4+ T cells were isolated negatively, TEMRA cells were enriched by FACS. Sequenced material: CD8+ T cells from PBMCs. The genes are TRBV6-1 and TRBJ1-2; D gene ambiguous. This clonotype originated in a human donor with Susac syndrome. CDR3 DNA: TGTGCCAGCAGTGAAGCGGAGAGCTATGGCTACACCTTC. Translation: CASSEAESYGYTF.